These 2 T cell receptor beta chains were sequenced from one sample in a study of vaccination and CD4 T cells after COVID-19. These receptors are not linked to any known antigen. An Oncomine TCR Beta short-read assay was used to sequence the DNA from cultured CD4+ T cells. Each CDR3 protein gets one entry after TCRdb re-called the PCR reads with MiXCR. The sample records about 24,000 distinct CDR3 sequences, 30% being singletons. Time point denoted: late sampling 161 to 241 days after vaccination in three convalescent patients. Treatment given: roughly 11-day PBMC culture with coronavirus spike peptide pools or control peptides (ViraFEST assay). Sample: CD4+ T cells from blood, cultured in vitro, taken about 7 months after SARS-CoV-2 vaccination. These receptors all come from a human donor who had recovered from COVID-19.

V gene TRBV25-1 combines with J gene TRBJ1-6, with TRBD1 matching 8 bases. Germline V gene sequence: CDR1 MGHDK, CDR2 SYGVNS. With V trimmed by 6 bases and J by 10 bases, 5 bases remained unmatched. CDR3 length: 13 residues. CDR3 amino acids: CASSPRGHSPLHF. The DNA of the CDR3 is TGTGCCAGCAGCCCCAGGGGGCACTCACCCCTCCACTTT.

This rearrangement joins TRBV19 to TRBJ1-1; D is uncertain. Trimming removed 1 base at V and 7 bases at J, with 10 bases between. The CDR3 sequence is 13 residues long. Germline values: CDR1 LNHDA, CDR2 SQIVND (reference sequence). This CDR3 is CASSIGWQYEAFF. CDR3 nucleotide sequence: TGTGCCAGTAGTATAGGGTGGCAGTATGAAGCTTTCTTT.